These 32 T cell receptor beta chains originate from one sample sequenced in a study of a mutant IDH1 vaccine in newly diagnosed glioma (dated by TCRdb to about 2021). Antigens for these TCRs are unknown. Library creation used the immunoSEQ multiplex PCR assay. TCRdb mirrors the immuneACCESS table, restricted to in-frame sequences. Some clones are absent from its copies; in checked studies, under half trace to an unresolved V gene, and the reason for the others is unknown. The sample contains about 26,000 clones, 70% to 90% of them found a single time. Of the sample, 31% is held by the ten largest clones. What the time point label conveys for this sample: week 35, safety follow-up. Each vaccine dose was 300 ug of a 20-mer mutant IDH1 peptide in Montanide, given subcutaneously with topical imiquimod. Sequencing was performed on PBMCs, taken from a glioma patient whose treatment included an IDH1 peptide vaccine. The receptors derive from a man in his thirties or forties with glioma.

The chain links TRBV30 to TRBJ2-1; D remains ambiguous. Between the trimmed V and J ends, which lost 3 bases and 8 bases, there was a span of 8 bases. Germline-derived CDR1 and CDR2 are GTSNPN and SVGIG (reference sequence). The CDR3 is 11 amino acids. CDR3 loop: CAWRVVDEQFF. The DNA of the CDR3 is TGTGCCTGGAGAGTGGTCGATGAGCAGTTCTTC.

This rearrangement joins TRBV19 to TRBJ1-1, with D possibly being TRBD1 (6 bases). Germline loops: CDR1 LNHDA, CDR2 SQIVND (reference sequence). V shed 6 bases and J shed 4 bases, with 15 bases lying between them. There are 14 residues in the CDR3. The CDR3 bases are TGTGCCAGTAGCAGTTCGGCGGGGGCCACTGAAGCTTTCTTT. It translates to CASSSSAGATEAFF.

This chain connects TRBV5-3 to TRBJ2-7; D gene ambiguous. TRBV5-3 is noted as an ORF with a role that remains uncertain. This CDR3 region has 13 residues. The V end lost 1 base, the J end lost 3 bases, and 8 bases lay between the germline ends. The CDR3 reads CARSLYSSYEQYF. For the CDR3, the DNA is TGTGCCAGAAGCTTGTATTCTAGCTACGAGCAGTACTTC.

In this sample, this clone turned up a few times. V is TRBV9 and J is TRBJ2-7; D call uncertain. The CDR3 runs to 13 residues. The V gene lost 5 bases and the J gene lost 6 bases, with 15 bases spanning the gap. CDR1 is SGDLS and CDR2 is YYNGEE in the germline V gene. The CDR3 nucleotides are TGTGCCAGCAGTTCCGGCCCGGCAGTCGAGCAGTACTTC. Protein product: CASSSGPAVEQYF.

The V gene is TRBV6-1, the J gene TRBJ2-1; D is perhaps TRBD2 (5 bases). The CDR3 is 11 amino acids. V was cut by 9 bases and J by 6 bases, with 9 bases left in between. CDR1 MNHNS and CDR2 SASEGT come from the germline V gene. CDR3 region: CASQDSNEQFF. DNA for the CDR3: TGTGCCAGTCAGGACTCCAATGAGCAGTTCTTC.

This chain uses TRBV2 with TRBJ2-2, with TRBD1 matching over 8 bases. Looked up from germline, CDR1 is SNHLY and CDR2 is FYNNEI. The CDR3 loop spans 18 amino acids. Trimming removed 0 bases from V and 2 bases from J; junction bases left unmatched: 8. DNA of the CDR3: TGTGCCAGCAGTGAAGCCCCCCGGACAGGGACCAACACCGGGGAGCTGTTTTTT. It translates to CASSEAPRTGTNTGELFF.

This CDR3 reads CASSLRGTPNTEAFF. The DNA for the CDR3 is TGTGCCAGCAGCTTACGGGGGACACCTAACACTGAAGCTTTCTTT. The chain links TRBV7-8 to TRBJ1-1; TRBD1 might be the D (6 bases). CDR3 size: 15 residues. The V and J ends lost 2 bases and 2 bases respectively, with 12 bases between them. Germline loops: CDR1 SGHVS, CDR2 FQNEAQ. Complete variable domain (other parts from reference TRBV7-8 and TRBJ1-1): GAGVSQSPRYKVAKRGQDVALRCDPISGHVSLFWYQQALGQGPEFLTYFQNEAQLDKSGLPSDRFFAERPEGSVSTLKIQRTQQEDSAVYLCASSLRGTPNTEAFFGQGTRLTVV.

The J gene is TRBJ2-1, the V gene TRBV6-6; D is unclear. CDR1 MNHNY and CDR2 SVGAGI come from the germline V gene (reference sequence). This CDR3 spans 12 amino acids. V lost 4 bases and J lost 9, with 10 bases in between. As DNA, the CDR3 is TGTGCCAGCAGTTTTCTACAAAGTGAGCAGTTCTTC. Its translation is CASSFLQSEQFF.

The genes are TRBV30 and TRBJ1-4; D remains ambiguous. Germline CDR1 and CDR2: GTSNPN and SVGIG (reference sequence). V lost 4 bases to trimming and J lost 0 bases, with 12 bases between them. The length of the CDR3 is 15 residues. CDR3 DNA: TGTGCCTGGAACCTTGGAGGGTCAACTAATGAAAAACTGTTTTTT. Its translation: CAWNLGGSTNEKLFF.

This chain uses TRBV19 with TRBJ2-2; D is uncertain. Deletions cut 0 bases from V and 6 bases from J, with 14 bases between. This CDR3 region has 16 residues. CDR1 and CDR2 (germline): LNHDA, SQIVND (reference sequence). The CDR3: CASSIDQSRLPGELFF. Written as DNA, the CDR3 is TGTGCCAGTAGTATAGATCAATCTCGACTTCCCGGGGAGCTGTTTTTT.

The chain carries TRBV29-1 and TRBJ1-3; D unclear. Between the trimmed V and J ends, which lost 0 bases and 0 bases, there was a span of 12 bases. The V gene's germline CDR1 is SQVTM and CDR2 ANQGSEA. The CDR3 is 16 amino acids. The CDR3 region is CSVEEGRAGSGNTIYF. The DNA for the CDR3 is TGCAGCGTTGAAGAAGGGCGGGCCGGCTCTGGAAACACCATATATTTT.

V gene TRBV29-1 combines with J gene TRBJ1-1, with D tentatively TRBD1 (5 bases). V lost 6 bases and J lost 5, with 16 bases in between. CDR3 size: 13 residues. Germline V gene data show CDR1 as SQVTM and CDR2 as ANQGSEA. The CDR3 sequence: CSVAGTERTEAFF. The CDR3 DNA reads as TGCAGCGTGGCCGGGACCGAGCGAACTGAAGCTTTCTTT.

The chain combines TRBV11-2 with TRBJ2-7; unclear D gene. V lost 3 bases to trimming and J lost 1 base, with 10 bases between them. Germline lookup yields CDR1 SGHAT and CDR2 FQNNGV. This CDR3 spans 14 amino acids. CDR3 DNA sequence: TGTGCCAGCAGCTTTGGAGCAGGTTCCTACGAGCAGTACTTC. Amino acid sequence: CASSFGAGSYEQYF.

The rearrangement uses TRBV30 and TRBJ1-1; D gene uncertain. V lost 0 bases and J 1 base, leaving 9 bases between the germline ends. CDR1 and CDR2 (germline): GTSNPN, SVGIG (reference sequence). This CDR3 region has 14 residues. CDR3 in DNA: TGTGCCTGGAGTGTAGCCGAAGGGAACACTGAAGCTTTCTTT. Translation gives CAWSVAEGNTEAFF.

The chain uses TRBV29-1 and TRBJ2-3, with 10 bases fitting TRBD2. CDR1 and CDR2 from the germline V gene are SQVTM and ANQGSEA. Trimming cost V 0 bases and J 2 bases; bases outside gene matches: 14. The CDR3 runs 19 residues. The CDR3 here is CSVEDRGLSGGTPTDTQYF. Here the CDR3 DNA reads TGCAGCGTTGAAGATCGGGGCCTTAGCGGGGGGACCCCCACAGATACGCAGTATTTT.

The chain links TRBV5-6 to TRBJ1-1; D not certain. Trimming took 7 bases from V and 0 from J, leaving 13 bases between them. In germline, CDR1 is SGHDT, CDR2 YYEEEE. The length of the CDR3 is 14 residues. DNA for the CDR3: TGTGCCAGCTCCCGGAAGCCGATGAACACTGAAGCTTTCTTT. Translating gives CASSRKPMNTEAFF.

This rearrangement joins TRBV9 to TRBJ2-2; 7 bases align to TRBD1. V shed 7 bases and J 4 bases; nucleotides not matched to a gene: 13. CDR1 and CDR2 from the germline V gene are SGDLS and YYNGEE. The CDR3 length is 16 residues. CDR3 residues: CASGFFSDRATGELFF. CDR3 nucleotide sequence: TGTGCCAGCGGCTTCTTTTCTGACAGGGCCACCGGGGAGCTGTTTTTT.

V usage is TRBV5-6 and J usage is TRBJ2-5; 8 bases are a match to TRBD1. V shed 2 bases, J shed 3 bases, and the junction held 3 bases outside the gene matches. The germline V gene encodes CDR1 SGHDT and CDR2 YYEEEE. There are 14 residues in the CDR3. CDR3: CASSFGTGEETQYF. CDR3 nucleotide sequence: TGTGCCAGCAGCTTCGGGACAGGTGAAGAGACCCAGTACTTC.

This chain's CDR3 is CASATVNMNTEAFF. Here the CDR3 DNA reads TGTGCCAGCGCGACTGTCAATATGAACACTGAAGCTTTCTTT. The chain employs TRBV6-5 and TRBJ1-1; no clear D gene. Germline lookup yields CDR1 MNHEY and CDR2 SVGAGI. Trimming removed 8 bases at V and 0 bases at J, with 13 bases between. The CDR3 runs 14 residues.

V and J are TRBV6-5 and TRBJ2-7; D ambiguous. This CDR3 is 11 amino acids long. CDR1 is MNHEY and CDR2 is SVGAGI in the germline V gene. Deletions cut 8 bases from V and 9 bases from J, with 14 bases between. CDR3 sequence reads: CASGYSERQYF. As DNA, the CDR3 is TGTGCCAGCGGGTACTCAGAACGGCAGTACTTC.

CDR3 DNA sequence: TGTGCCAGCAGCCCCCGGTTAGTAAATAAGAACACTGAAGCTTTCTTT. Translation: CASSPRLVNKNTEAFF. The chain has TRBV9 and TRBJ1-1; D gene ambiguous. V was pared by 4 bases and J by 1 base, with 17 bases between. This CDR3 is built from 16 residues. Germline assignment: CDR1 SGDLS and CDR2 YYNGEE.

The V gene is TRBV2, the J gene TRBJ1-2; D may be TRBD1 (6 bases). Germline V gene data show CDR1 as SNHLY and CDR2 as FYNNEI. V was trimmed by 6 bases and J by 4 bases, leaving 15 bases between them. CDR3 length: 14 amino acids. CDR3 protein: CASSGSDRFYGYTF. DNA of the CDR3: TGTGCCAGCAGCGGTAGCGACAGGTTCTATGGCTACACCTTC.

This clone appeared once. The chain couples TRBV28 to TRBJ1-5; possible D gene TRBD1, 5 bases. The germline gives CDR1 MDHEN, CDR2 SYDVKM. Trimming removed 3 bases from V and 4 bases from J, with 13 bases in between. The CDR3 covers 15 residues. This chain's CDR3 is CASSFRVRFNQPQHF. CDR3 nucleotides: TGTGCCAGCAGTTTCAGGGTCCGGTTTAATCAGCCCCAGCATTTT.

The chain couples TRBV5-6 to TRBJ2-2, with D perhaps matching TRBD1 (6 bases). V lost 4 bases, J lost 3 bases, and 10 bases lay in between. This CDR3 is 14 amino acids long. Germline V gene lookup returns CDR1 SGHDT and CDR2 YYEEEE. CDR3 nucleotide sequence: TGTGCCAGCAGCCGAGGACAGCACACCGGGGAGCTGTTTTTT. This encodes CASSRGQHTGELFF.

The chain employs TRBV5-4 and TRBJ1-1, with D perhaps matching TRBD1 (5 bases). V gave up 4 bases and J gave up 1 base, with 11 bases separating them. The CDR3 runs 14 residues. Germline CDR1 reads SGHNT; CDR2 reads YYREEE (reference sequence). This chain's CDR3 is CASSPRGANTEAFF. The DNA of the CDR3 is TGTGCCAGCAGCCCCCGAGGGGCGAACACTGAAGCTTTCTTT. Complete variable domain (other parts from reference TRBV5-4 and TRBJ1-1): ETGVTQSPTHLIKTRGQQVTLRCSSQSGHNTVSWYQQALGQGPQFIFQYYREEENGRGNFPPRFSGLQFPNYSSELNVNALELDDSALYLCASSPRGANTEAFFGQGTRLTVV.

The CDR3 nucleotides are TGTGCCAGCAGTGCTGGGGACTCCTACGAGCAGTACTTC. Its protein is CASSAGDSYEQYF. J is TRBJ2-7 and V is TRBV2; D unresolved. From germline, CDR1 is SNHLY and CDR2 FYNNEI. The V end lost 4 bases, the J end lost 0 bases, and 7 bases lay between the germline ends. This CDR3 contains 13 residues. Supplemented by reference TRBV2 and TRBJ2-7, the full variable domain reads EPEVTQTPSHQVTQMGQEVILRCVPISNHLYFYWYRQILGQKVEFLVSFYNNEISEKSEIFDDQFSVERPDGSNFTLKIRSTKLEDSAMYFCASSAGDSYEQYFGPGTRLTVT.

V is TRBV5-6 and J is TRBJ2-1; D gene ambiguous. Germline-derived CDR1 and CDR2 are SGHDT and YYEEEE. The CDR3 runs to 12 residues. V lost 4 bases and J 5 bases, leaving 7 bases between the germline ends. The CDR3: CASSVVNNEQFF. Written as DNA, the CDR3 is TGTGCCAGCAGCGTTGTAAACAATGAGCAGTTCTTC. Variable domain in full (rest from reference TRBV5-6 and TRBJ2-1): DAGVTQSPTHLIKTRGQQVTLRCSPKSGHDTVSWYQQALGQGPQFIFQYYEEEERQRGNFPDRFSGHQFPNYSSELNVNALLLGDSALYLCASSVVNNEQFFGPGTRLTVL.

This chain connects TRBV6-5 to TRBJ2-7, with D tentatively TRBD1 or TRBD2 (5 bases each). Germline lookup yields CDR1 MNHEY and CDR2 SVGAGI. V shed 3 bases and J shed 0 bases, with 12 bases lying between them. CDR3 length equals 15 residues. The CDR3 DNA reads TGTGCCAGCAGTTATTCGGGGCTGGGCTCCTACGAGCAGTACTTC. This translates into CASSYSGLGSYEQYF.

In its sample, this clone was seen once. V is TRBV10-3 and J is TRBJ1-1; no reliable D call. Germline V gene lookup returns CDR1 ENHRY and CDR2 SYGVKD. The CDR3 totals 11 residues. Trimming removed 11 bases from V and 1 base from J, with 8 bases in between. DNA of the CDR3: TGTGCCGCGACGGGGAACACTGAAGCTTTCTTT. This encodes CAATGNTEAFF.

This clone was detected a few times. The chain combines TRBV18 with TRBJ1-5, with TRBD1 matching over 11 bases. This CDR3 has 15 residues. Per germline, CDR1 KGHSH and CDR2 LQKENI. The ends lost 4 bases at V and 5 bases at J; junction bases unmatched: 4. The CDR3 region is CASSLGTGGHQPQHF. Here the CDR3 DNA reads TGTGCCAGCTCACTTGGGACAGGGGGACATCAGCCCCAGCATTTT.

The chain employs TRBV14 and TRBJ1-1; D is unclear. The CDR3 loop spans 15 amino acids. Trimming removed 1 base from V and 4 bases from J, with 13 bases in between. The germline V gene encodes CDR1 SGHDN and CDR2 FVKESK. The CDR3 here is CASSQGIGKGTEAFF. CDR3 in DNA: TGTGCCAGCAGCCAAGGAATAGGGAAGGGCACTGAAGCTTTCTTT.

This chain uses TRBV4-1 with TRBJ2-7; 9 nucleotides agree with TRBD1. This CDR3 is 16 amino acids long. V lost 3 bases, J lost 3 bases, and 9 bases stayed unmatched. CDR1 and CDR2 from the germline V gene are MGHRA and YSYEKL. The CDR3 DNA reads as TGCGCCAGCAGCCAGGAAGGCGGGACAGGGTTCTACGAGCAGTACTTC. Its protein product is CASSQEGGTGFYEQYF.